This T cell receptor (beta chain) stems from a study of regulatory T cells in long-lasting Graves disease. Study summary: Antithyroid drugs had been taken under 3 months by newly diagnosed Graves' patients.

This sample's time point: newly diagnosed GD, antithyroid drugs for less than 3 months. TCR sequences were obtained from RNA taken from PBMCs. Arm-PCR with iRepertoire HTBI primers amplified the CDR3 regions for these TCR beta libraries. TCRdb re-called the multiplex PCR reads with MiXCR, one entry per CDR3 protein. The sample shows about 500,000 distinct CDR3 sequences, around 15% of them seen only once. Germline V lookup: CDR1 GTSNPN, CDR2 SVGIG (reference sequence). The length of the CDR3 is 14 residues. Trimming shortened V by 4 bases and J by 6 bases, and 17 bases separated the two germline ends. This same sample was also part of a study on T cells in Graves' hyperthyroidism and ophthalmopathy. Per that paper: Uncontrolled infection, other autoimmune disease, pregnancy and lactation each barred patients from inclusion. Ophthalmopathy was identified by the model a median 6.5 months ahead of onset.

Sequencing used peripheral blood mononuclear cells (PBMCs), obtained at new diagnosis, from a patient treated with antithyroid drugs. The chain links TRBV30 to TRBJ2-3; tentative D call: TRBD2 (5 bases). This clonotype was sampled from a man aged 35 to 55 with Graves disease. The CDR3 DNA reads as TGTGCCTGGACTCCACCGGGGATCGCCGATACGCAGTATTTT. Its protein is CAWTPPGIADTQYF.